The rows below give T cell receptor beta chains drawn from one sample of a study of blood T cell repertoires in COVID-19. The table came from immunoSEQ multiplex PCR; TCRdb's copy has only in-frame clones and leaves some out. The table shows 250,000 or so clones, with about 86% occurring only once. The material sequenced was peripheral blood. The source of these receptors is a man older than 75 with acute or convalescent COVID-19. Each CDR3 is given with its conserved first and last residue. A D gene is named only where the DNA matches it firmly. Rows give clone size only sometimes, using once, few, many, or a class for an expanded clone.

J gene,D gene,V gene,clone size,CDR3 DNA,CDR3 protein
TRBJ1-3,NA,TRBV25-1,NA,TGTGCCAGCAGTGAAGGCAGGGCTCCTGGAAACACCATATATTTT,CASSEGRAPGNTIYF
TRBJ2-7,TRBD1,TRBV10-2,NA,TGCGCCAGCCGCCGGGACAGAGCCTACGAGCAGTACTTC,CASRRDRAYEQYF
TRBJ1-6,NA,TRBV6-5,NA,TGTGCCAGCAGTTACTCGAGAGGCTCTCATAATTCACCCCTCCACTTT,CASSYSRGSHNSPLHF
TRBJ1-5,NA,TRBV28,NA,TGTGCCAGCAGTTTAACGGGGGGCGGGCAGCCCCAGCATTTT,CASSLTGGGQPQHF
TRBJ2-2,NA,TRBV23-1,NA,TGCGCCAGCATTAACATTTCGAACACCGGGGAGCTGTTTTTT,CASINISNTGELFF
TRBJ2-7,NA,TRBV10-3,NA,TGTGCCATCAGCTGGTCGGGGTACGAGCAGTACTTC,CAISWSGYEQYF
TRBJ2-5,TRBD2,TRBV4-1,NA,TGCGCCAGCAGCCAAGAGGGTGGGACTAGCGGGAGGGCCCAGTACTTC,CASSQEGGTSGRAQYF
TRBJ1-1,NA,TRBV29-1,NA,TGCAGCGTTTTCAGGGGAACTGAAGCTTTCTTT,CSVFRGTEAFF
TRBJ1-1,TRBD1,TRBV6-1,NA,TGTGCCAGCAGTGAACGGGACAGCATGAACACTGAAGCTTTCTTT,CASSERDSMNTEAFF
TRBJ2-3,NA,TRBV28,NA,TGTGCCGCCAGAAGCACAGATACGCAGTATTTT,CAARSTDTQYF
TRBJ2-1,NA,TRBV5-4,NA,TGTGCCAGCAGCTGGGGGACTGAAAATGAGCAGTTCTTC,CASSWGTENEQFF
TRBJ1-2,TRBD1,TRBV25-1,NA,TGTGCCAGCACCCCGGGACAGGGATTTCGGGGCTACACCTTC,CASTPGQGFRGYTF
TRBJ2-7,TRBD1,TRBV5-1,NA,TGCGCCAGCAGGGCCGGGACAGGGGGCGAGCAGTACTTC,CASRAGTGGEQYF
TRBJ1-2,TRBD1,TRBV5-8,few,TGTGCCAGCAGCCTGGGTGGGGGACAGCGCTTCTATGGCTACACCTTC,CASSLGGGQRFYGYTF
TRBJ2-7,TRBD2,TRBV7-2,once,TGTGCCAGCAGCTTAATAGCGGGAGGCACCGGAAGGGAGCAGTACTTC,CASSLIAGGTGREQYF
TRBJ2-6,NA,TRBV2,NA,TGTGCCAGCAGTGACACTACTCTGGCCAACGTCCTGACTTTC,CASSDTTLANVLTF
TRBJ1-6,NA,TRBV14,NA,TGTGCCAGCAGCCAAATGCAGATTCTAGCTCCCCTCCACTTT,CASSQMQILAPLHF
TRBJ1-4,NA,TRBV6-5,NA,TGTGCCAGCAGTTCGCAGGCTGCAACTAATGAAAAACTGTTTTTT,CASSSQAATNEKLFF
TRBJ1-6,NA,TRBV5-5,NA,TGTGCCAGCAGCACCGGACAGCATTCACCCCTCCACTTT,CASSTGQHSPLHF
TRBJ2-1,NA,TRBV4-1,NA,TGCGCCACCCTAAACGGGATAGAATTAATACGCACCTACAATGAGCAGTTCTTC,CATLNGIELIRTYNEQFF
TRBJ2-2,NA,TRBV5-4,few,TGTGCCAGCAGCTTGGCCGCAGCCGGGGAGCTGTTTTTT,CASSLAAAGELFF
TRBJ2-2,TRBD1,TRBV25-1,NA,TGTGCCAGCAGTGCACAGGGGGCCGGGGAGCTGTTTTTT,CASSAQGAGELFF
TRBJ1-1,TRBD1,TRBV6-1,NA,TGTGCCAGCAGTGACAGGGGGCGCACTGAAGCTTTCTTT,CASSDRGRTEAFF
TRBJ2-1,NA,TRBV3-1/TRBV3-2,NA,TGTGCCAGCAGCCAAGAGGGAGAAGAGCAGTTCTTC,CASSQEGEEQFF
TRBJ2-1,TRBD2,TRBV7-3,NA,TGTGCCAGCAGCACCCGGACTAGCGGGACCTACAATGAGCAGTTCTTC,CASSTRTSGTYNEQFF